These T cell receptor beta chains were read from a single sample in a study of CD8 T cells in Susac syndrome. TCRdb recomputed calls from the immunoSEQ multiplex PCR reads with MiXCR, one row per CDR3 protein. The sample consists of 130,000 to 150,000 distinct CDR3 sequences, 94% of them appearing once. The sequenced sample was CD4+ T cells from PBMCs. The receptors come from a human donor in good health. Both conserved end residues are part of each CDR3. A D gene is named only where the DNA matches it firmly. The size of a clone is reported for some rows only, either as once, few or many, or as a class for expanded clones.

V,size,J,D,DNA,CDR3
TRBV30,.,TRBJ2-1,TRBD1,TGTGCCTGGGAAGGGGGCGGTGAGCAGTTCTTC,CAWEGGGEQFF
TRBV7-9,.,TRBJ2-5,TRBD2,TGTGCCAGCAGTCTAACTAGCGGGAGTGGCCAAGAGACCCAGTACTTC,CASSLTSGSGQETQYF
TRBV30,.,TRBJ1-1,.,TGTGCCTGGAGTGTAGGAGAGGGGCTAAAGGGTTTCTTT,CAWSVGEGLKGFF
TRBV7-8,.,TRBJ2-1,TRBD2,TGTGCCAGCAGCCCCCGGGATAGCGGGTATTACAATGAGCAGTTCTTC,CASSPRDSGYYNEQFF
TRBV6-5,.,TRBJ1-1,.,TGTGCCAGCAGCCGGACGGGGGAAGCTTTCTTT,CASSRTGEAFF
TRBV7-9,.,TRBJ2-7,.,TGTGCCAGCAGCTTAGAGGGCGCCTGGCAGTACTTC,CASSLEGAWQYF
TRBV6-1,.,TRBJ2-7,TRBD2,TGTGCCAGCAGTCCTAGCGGGAGATCGAGGGAGCAGTACTTC,CASSPSGRSREQYF
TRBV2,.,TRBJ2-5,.,TGTGCCAGCAGCCGCACCTGGGGTGAGACCCAGTACTTC,CASSRTWGETQYF
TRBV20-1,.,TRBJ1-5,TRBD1,TGCAGTGCTCCTCGGGACAGGGGACTCAATCAGCCCCAGCATTTT,CSAPRDRGLNQPQHF
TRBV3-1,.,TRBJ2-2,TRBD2,TGTGCCAGCAGCCAAGGACTAGCGGGAGAAACCGGGGAGCTGTTTTTT,CASSQGLAGETGELFF
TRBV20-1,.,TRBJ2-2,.,TGCAGTGCTAGAGTACGGAACAGAAACACCGGGGAGCTGTTTTTT,CSARVRNRNTGELFF
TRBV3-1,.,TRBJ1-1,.,TGTGCCAGCAGCCTGGGGGGGGACACTGAAGCTTTCTTT,CASSLGGDTEAFF
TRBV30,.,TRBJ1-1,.,TGTGCCTGGAGTGTCCCAGAGGGTCGCACTGAAGCTTTCTTT,CAWSVPEGRTEAFF
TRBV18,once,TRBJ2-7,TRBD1,TGTGCCAGCTCATCCGACAGGGCTGGGGAGCAGTACTTC,CASSSDRAGEQYF
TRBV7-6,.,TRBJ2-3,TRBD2,TGTGCCAGCAGCTCCTGGACTAGCGGACTCACAGATACGCAGTATTTT,CASSSWTSGLTDTQYF
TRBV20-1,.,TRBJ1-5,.,TGCAGTGCTAGAGGTCCGGAGAATCAGCCCCAGCATTTT,CSARGPENQPQHF
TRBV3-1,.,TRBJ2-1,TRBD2,TGTGCCAGCAGCCAATTACATTCGAGCGGGAGCAATGAGCAGTTCTTC,CASSQLHSSGSNEQFF
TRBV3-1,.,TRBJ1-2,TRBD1,TGTGCCAGCAGCCATTTCGACAGGGTGGAAGGCTACACCTTC,CASSHFDRVEGYTF
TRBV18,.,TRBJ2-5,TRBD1,TGTGCCAGCTCACCAGGGACAGGGCAAGAGACCCAGTACTTC,CASSPGTGQETQYF
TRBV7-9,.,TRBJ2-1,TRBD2,TGTGCCAGCAGCTCCGCTCCGACTAGCGGGAGGAATGAGCAGTTCTTC,CASSSAPTSGRNEQFF
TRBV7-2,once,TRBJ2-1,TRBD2,TGTGCCAGCAGCTCCCTTCCAGCGGGAGCCTACAATGAGCAGTTCTTC,CASSSLPAGAYNEQFF
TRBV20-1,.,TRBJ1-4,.,TGCAGTGCTGCCCAAGGCGCTAATGAAAAACTGTTTTTT,CSAAQGANEKLFF
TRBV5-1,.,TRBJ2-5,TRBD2,TGCGCCAGCAGCTCCGGACTAGCGGGAGAAGAGACCCAGTACTTC,CASSSGLAGEETQYF
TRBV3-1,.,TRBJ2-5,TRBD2,TGTGCCAGCAGCCTCCCCGGACTAGCGGGCTGGGAGACCCAGTACTTC,CASSLPGLAGWETQYF
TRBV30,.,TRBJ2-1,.,TGTGCCTGGAGTGTTCGCAATGAGCAGTTCTTC,CAWSVRNEQFF